The 16 T cell receptor beta chains given below trace back to one sample, sequenced in a study of T cells in Graves' hyperthyroidism and ophthalmopathy (dated by TCRdb to about 2019). The protocol used for the library was multiplex PCR. Sequenced using an Illumina HiSeq 2000. The TCR beta CDR3 regions were amplified from the RNA transcripts. For the first round of RT-PCR on the TCR CDR3, the HTBI primer set was used together with the Qiagen OneStep RT-PCR kit. In TCRdb, the public reads were trimmed at Q25 with fastp and aligned with MiXCR, with productive beta chains retained. For every CDR3 protein sequence, its rows merge into one entry that carries the most common genes and DNA. The sample data list about 640,000 distinct CDR3 sequences, and around 21% of these were observed just once. Of the sample, around a third is held by the ten largest clones. The sample consisted of blood. Receptors originate from a man aged 25 to 40 with Graves' ophthalmopathy.

This clonotype came up a few times. The chain couples TRBV4-3 to TRBJ2-1; D is possibly TRBD1 or TRBD2 (5 bases each). The V end was cut by 0 bases, the J end by 8 bases, with 14 bases between. The CDR3 sequence is 15 residues long. CDR1 LGHNA and CDR2 YSLEER come from the germline V gene. CDR3 in amino acids: CASSQESFEGHEQFF. The CDR3 DNA follows: TGCGCCAGCAGCCAAGAATCCTTTGAGGGGCATGAGCAGTTCTTC.

The genes are TRBV4-1 and TRBJ2-1, with no clear D. Germline loops: CDR1 MGHRA, CDR2 YSYEKL. The CDR3 has 17 residues. V lost 0 bases to trimming and J lost 8 bases, with 20 bases between them. CDR3 DNA: TGCGCCAGCAGCCAAGAAGGGCGACGGGTGGCAGTCGATGAGCAGTTCTTC. This sequence encodes CASSQEGRRVAVDEQFF.

In its sample, this clonotype was seen a few times. The chain has TRBV18 and TRBJ2-7, with D possibly called TRBD1 or TRBD2 (5 bases each). The CDR3 consists of 15 residues. CDR1 and CDR2 (germline): KGHSH, LQKENI. Deletions cut 1 base from V and 2 bases from J, with 12 bases between. CDR3 protein: CASSPRSRDAYEQYF. The CDR3 DNA reads as TGTGCCAGCTCACCACGGTCCAGGGACGCCTACGAGCAGTACTTC.

In its sample, this clonotype was seen many times. J is TRBJ2-3 and V is TRBV3-1; 12 positions match TRBD2. Germline CDR1 reads LGHDT; CDR2 reads YNNKEL (reference sequence). There are 16 residues in the CDR3. V shed 4 bases and J 4 bases; nucleotides not matched to a gene: 6. The CDR3 loop is CASSPSLAGGADTQYF. CDR3 DNA: TGTGCCAGCAGCCCTTCCCTAGCGGGAGGGGCAGATACGCAGTATTTT.

This chain links TRBV27 with TRBJ1-1; D is possibly TRBD1 (5 bases). Germline-derived CDR1 and CDR2 are MNHEY and SMNVEV (reference sequence). The V end was cut by 6 bases, the J end by 5 bases, with 16 bases between. The CDR3 contains 14 residues. CDR3 sequence: CASRRSTEGTEAFF. CDR3 bases: TGTGCCAGCAGACGGTCCACGGAGGGGACTGAAGCTTTCTTT.

This clonotype was counted only a few times. The chain couples TRBV24-1 to TRBJ2-3; D possibly corresponds to TRBD1 (6 bases). Trimming took 3 bases from V and 0 from J, leaving 12 bases between them. This CDR3 comprises 16 residues. Germline CDR1 KGHDR, CDR2 SFDVKD. The CDR3 region has the DNA TGTGCCACCAGTGATCCACAGGGCTCTAGCACAGATACGCAGTATTTT. Protein: CATSDPQGSSTDTQYF.

The rearrangement joins TRBV4-2 to TRBJ2-3; 8 nucleotides align to TRBD2. Germline V gene data show CDR1 as LGHNA and CDR2 as YNFKEQ. This CDR3 is built from 16 residues. With 0 bases clipped from V and 3 bases from J, the junction kept 5 bases outside the gene matches. CDR3: CASSQDVGRGTDTQYF. CDR3 in DNA: TGTGCCAGCAGCCAAGATGTCGGGAGGGGGACAGATACGCAGTATTTT.

This sequence joins TRBV6-6 and TRBJ2-7; D uncertain. The germline V gene encodes CDR1 MNHNY and CDR2 SVGAGI (reference sequence). The CDR3 has 13 residues. Trimming cost V 2 bases and J 0 bases, with 5 bases left between them. CDR3 loop: CASSYESSYEQYF. The CDR3 region has the DNA TGTGCCAGCAGTTACGAGAGCTCCTACGAGCAGTACTTC.

The genes are TRBV28 and TRBJ1-1; possible D gene TRBD1, 6 bases. The V gene lost 0 bases and the J gene lost 3 bases, with 14 bases spanning the gap. The V gene's germline CDR1 is MDHEN and CDR2 SYDVKM. This CDR3 is built from 16 residues. Here the CDR3 DNA reads TGTGCCAGCAGTTTATGGACGACAGGCCGGTACACTGAAGCTTTCTTT. Translation gives CASSLWTTGRYTEAFF.

The chain combines TRBV6-1 with TRBJ2-7, with TRBD2 matching over 10 bases. With 5 bases clipped from V and 0 bases from J, the junction kept 7 bases outside the gene matches. Germline assignment: CDR1 MNHNS and CDR2 SASEGT. The CDR3 has 16 residues. As DNA, the CDR3 is TGTGCCAGCAGTTTCCGGCGGACTAGCGGCTCCTACGAGCAGTACTTC. Translating it yields CASSFRRTSGSYEQYF.

The chain uses TRBV6-1 and TRBJ2-7; the D is unclear. Per germline, CDR1 MNHNS and CDR2 SASEGT. V lost 3 bases to trimming and J lost 3 bases, with 9 bases between them. This CDR3 contains 13 residues. The CDR3 is CASSEWPVYEQYF. CDR3 nucleotide sequence: TGTGCCAGCAGTGAGTGGCCAGTCTACGAGCAGTACTTC.

The chain carries TRBV28 and TRBJ2-2, with D perhaps matching TRBD1 (5 bases). Trimming removed 6 bases at V and 2 bases at J, with 13 bases between. The germline gives CDR1 MDHEN, CDR2 SYDVKM. The CDR3 runs to 15 residues. The CDR3 protein is CASSRPGINTGELFF. The CDR3 nucleotides are TGTGCCAGCAGCCGCCCAGGGATAAACACCGGGGAGCTGTTTTTT.

CDR3 nucleotide sequence: TGCAGTGCTAGGATCCCAGGAGACGAGACCCAGTACTTC. It is translated as CSARIPGDETQYF. V gene TRBV20-1 combines with J gene TRBJ2-5; no clear D gene. V was cut by 3 bases and J by 5 bases, with 13 bases left in between. The germline V gene has CDR1 DFQATT and CDR2 SNEGSKA (reference sequence). This CDR3 is 13 amino acids long.

Worth noting for this clonotype: A read error may be the cause here, since a much bigger clone is one base away. The chain recombines TRBV6-2 or TRBV6-3 with TRBJ2-7; D perhaps matches TRBD2 (5 bases). Germline CDR1 reads MNHEY; CDR2 reads SVGEGT. The CDR3 length is 14 residues. The CDR3 region has the DNA TGTGCCAGCAGTTACTCGGCTAGCTCCTACGGGCAGTACTTC. Amino acid sequence: CASSYSASSYGQYF.

This clonotype was detected many times. This chain uses TRBV7-9 with TRBJ2-2; D gene ambiguous. Germline CDR1 is SEHNR and CDR2 is FQNEAQ (reference sequence). CDR3 size: 14 residues. Deletions cut 7 bases from V and 2 bases from J, with 11 bases between. CDR3 nucleotides: TGTGCCAGCATTCCAACGGACAACACCGGGGAGCTGTTTTTT. This translates into CASIPTDNTGELFF.

This chain joins TRBV15 and TRBJ2-3, with a possible D match to TRBD2 (6 bases). The germline CDR1 and CDR2 sequences are LNHNV and YYDKDF (reference sequence). V lost 1 base and J 2 bases, leaving 10 bases between the germline ends. The CDR3 loop spans 15 amino acids. CDR3 sequence (DNA): TGTGCCACCAGCAGAGTCGGGAGAAACACAGATACGCAGTATTTT. It codes for CATSRVGRNTDTQYF. Drawing the rest from reference TRBV15 and TRBJ2-3, the complete variable domain is DAMVIQNPRYQVTQFGKPVTLSCSQTLNHNVMYWYQQKSSQAPKLLFHYYDKDFNNEADTPDNFQSRRPNTSFCFLDIRSPGLGDTAMYLCATSRVGRNTDTQYFGPGTRLTVL.